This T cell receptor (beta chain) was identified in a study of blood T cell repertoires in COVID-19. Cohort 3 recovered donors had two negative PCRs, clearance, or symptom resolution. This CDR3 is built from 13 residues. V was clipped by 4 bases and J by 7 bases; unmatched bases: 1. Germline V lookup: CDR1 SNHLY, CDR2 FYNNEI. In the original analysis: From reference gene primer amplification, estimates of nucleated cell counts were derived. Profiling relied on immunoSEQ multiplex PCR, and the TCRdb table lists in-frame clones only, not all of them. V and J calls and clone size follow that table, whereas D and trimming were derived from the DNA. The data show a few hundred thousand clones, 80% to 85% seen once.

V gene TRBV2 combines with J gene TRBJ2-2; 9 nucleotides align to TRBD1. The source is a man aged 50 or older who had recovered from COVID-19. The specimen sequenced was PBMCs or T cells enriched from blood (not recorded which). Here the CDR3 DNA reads TGTGCCAGCAGTGGACAGGGGGTCGGGGAGCTGTTTTTT. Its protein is CASSGQGVGELFF.